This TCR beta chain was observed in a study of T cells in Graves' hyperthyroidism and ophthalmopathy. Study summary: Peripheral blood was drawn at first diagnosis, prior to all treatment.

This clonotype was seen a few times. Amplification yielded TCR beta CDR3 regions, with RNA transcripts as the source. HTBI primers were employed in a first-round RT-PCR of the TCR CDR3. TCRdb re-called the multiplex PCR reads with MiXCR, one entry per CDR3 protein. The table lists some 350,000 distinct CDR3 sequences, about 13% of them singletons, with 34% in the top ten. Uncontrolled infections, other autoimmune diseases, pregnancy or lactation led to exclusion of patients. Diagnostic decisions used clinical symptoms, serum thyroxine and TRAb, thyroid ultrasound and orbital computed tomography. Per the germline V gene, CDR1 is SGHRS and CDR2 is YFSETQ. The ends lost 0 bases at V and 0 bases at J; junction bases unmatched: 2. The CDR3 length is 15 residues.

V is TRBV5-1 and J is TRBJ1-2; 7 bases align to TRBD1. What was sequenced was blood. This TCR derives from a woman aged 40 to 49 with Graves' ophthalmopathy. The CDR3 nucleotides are TGCGCCAGCAGCTTGGCGGGACAGACTAACTATGGCTACACCTTC. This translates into CASSLAGQTNYGYTF.